The 31 T cell receptor beta chains below were found in one sample sequenced in a study of neurological immune-mediated disorders. From the 5' RACE reads, TCRdb called clonotypes with MiXCR, one entry per CDR3 protein. The data hold 25,000 to 35,000 distinct CDR3 sequences, with 4% observed a single time. Sequences were obtained from CD4+ T cells from blood. The receptors stem from a woman aged 40 to 49 in good health.

By frequency in the sample, this clonotype is medium-sized. The chain is built from TRBV6-1 and TRBJ2-1; D is unresolved. The V end was cut by 2 bases, the J end by 5 bases, with 10 bases between. The germline gives CDR1 MNHNS, CDR2 SASEGT. The CDR3 consists of 14 residues. The CDR3 loop is CASSESPQDNEQFF. CDR3 coding DNA: TGTGCCAGCAGTGAAAGCCCTCAAGACAATGAGCAGTTCTTC.

This clonotype was recorded many times. The V gene is TRBV10-2, the J gene TRBJ2-7; D possibly corresponds to TRBD1 (5 bases). With 6 bases removed from V and 6 bases from J, the gap between germline ends came to 12 bases. CDR1 is WSHSY, CDR2 SAAADI, per germline. The CDR3 has 12 residues. CDR3 DNA sequence: TGCGCCAGCAGCCCCTCCAGGGTCGAGCAGTACTTC. Translation gives CASSPSRVEQYF.

This clonotype was found many times. The J gene is TRBJ2-3, the V gene TRBV5-1, with 7 bases aligning to TRBD2. CDR1 is SGHRS, CDR2 YFSETQ, per germline. The junction had 11 bases not matched to a gene; V was cut back by 0 bases and J by 7 bases. The CDR3 runs 16 residues. CDR3 region: CASSLATSGVRNTQYF. CDR3 DNA: TGCGCCAGCAGCTTGGCCACGAGCGGGGTAAGAAATACGCAGTATTTT.

There are many counts of this clonotype. CDR3 in amino acids: CASSKNSTGTGGGRPNSHRDEQFF. The CDR3 coding sequence is TGTGCCAGCAGCAAAAACTCTACCGGGACAGGGGGTGGGCGCCCTAACTCCCACCGCGATGAGCAGTTCTTC. This chain joins TRBV21-1 and TRBJ2-1; the table's D gene call, TRBD1, was not cross checked with the DNA. TRBV21-1 is a pseudogene. The CDR3 totals 24 residues.

In its sample, this clonotype was seen many times. The chain employs TRBV20-1 and TRBJ2-6, with no clear D. The CDR3 is made up of 14 amino acids. V was trimmed by 4 bases and J by 2 bases, leaving 9 bases between them. Germline-derived CDR1 and CDR2 are DFQATT and SNEGSKA (reference sequence). CDR3 loop: CSATTLPGANVLTF. CDR3 nucleotide sequence: TGCAGTGCTACTACTCTACCTGGGGCCAACGTCCTGACTTTC.

This clonotype was detected ten times or more. CDR3 nucleotide sequence: TGTGCCACCAGAGGTAGCCTCGACAGGGTACGGGAGACCCAGTACTTC. Translation gives CATRGSLDRVRETQYF. The chain recombines TRBV15 with TRBJ2-5; 7 bases line up with TRBD1. The CDR3 has 16 residues. In germline, CDR1 is LNHNV, CDR2 YYDKDF (reference sequence). V was pared by 6 bases and J by 5 bases, with 15 bases of the junction left unmatched. The full variable domain, rest sourced from reference TRBV15 and TRBJ2-5, is DAMVIQNPRYQVTQFGKPVTLSCSQTLNHNVMYWYQQKSSQAPKLLFHYYDKDFNNEADTPDNFQSRRPNTSFCFLDIRSPGLGDTAMYLCATRGSLDRVRETQYFGPGTRLLVL.

This clonotype was detected many times. The rearrangement uses TRBV7-2 and TRBJ2-1; D uncertain. This CDR3 contains 11 residues. Trimming cost V 2 bases and J 9 bases, with 5 bases left between them. CDR1 SGHTA and CDR2 FQGNSA come from the germline V gene. Here the CDR3 DNA reads TGTGCCAGCAGCTTAAGTGCTGAGCAGTTCTTC. This gives the protein CASSLSAEQFF.

This clonotype was recorded many times. This chain joins TRBV28 and TRBJ1-2, with 10 nucleotides matching TRBD1. The ends lost 5 bases at V and 4 bases at J; junction bases unmatched: 7. CDR1 and CDR2 (germline): MDHEN, SYDVKM. This CDR3 comprises 15 residues. In DNA form, the CDR3 reads TGTGCCAGCAGTCGAGTGACAGGGGGCGGCTATGGCTACACCTTC. Translated: CASSRVTGGGYGYTF.

This clonotype was observed many times. The J gene is TRBJ2-7, the V gene TRBV6-6; the D gene is possibly TRBD2 (7 bases). Germline V gene data show CDR1 as MNHNY and CDR2 as SVGAGI (reference sequence). V was trimmed by 7 bases and J by 4 bases, leaving 17 bases between them. This CDR3 has 14 amino acids. The CDR3 sequence is CASTLGGLGYEQYF. In DNA form, the CDR3 reads TGTGCCAGCACCCTGGGGGGGCTCGGGTACGAGCAGTACTTC.

This clonotype came up many times. The chain combines TRBV30 with TRBJ1-1; weak D call: TRBD1 (5 bases). V lost 6 bases and J 3 bases, leaving 20 bases between the germline ends. The CDR3 totals 15 residues. Germline V gene data show CDR1 as GTSNPN and CDR2 as SVGIG (reference sequence). The CDR3 sequence: CACNLSPGGDTEAFF. The CDR3 nucleotides are TGTGCCTGCAACTTGTCCCCTGGAGGGGACACTGAAGCTTTCTTT. Filled out from reference TRBV30 and TRBJ1-1, the complete variable domain reads SQTIHQWPATLVQPVGSPLSLECTVEGTSNPNLYWYRQAAGRGLQLLFYSVGIGQISSEVPQNLSASRPQDRQFILSSKKLLLSDSGFYLCACNLSPGGDTEAFFGQGTRLTVV.

There are many counts of this clonotype. This sequence joins TRBV3-1 and TRBJ2-7; D gene ambiguous. The CDR3 is 11 amino acids. From germline, CDR1 is LGHDT and CDR2 YNNKEL (reference sequence). V dropped 3 bases and J dropped 10 bases, with 10 bases sitting between them. This CDR3 is CASSQANYQYF. The CDR3 nucleotides read TGTGCCAGCAGCCAGGCCAACTACCAGTACTTC.

The table lists this clonotype with a few counts. The DNA for the CDR3 is TGTGCCAGCAGCTTCCCCGGGACAGAGAAGACCCAGTACTTC. It is translated as CASSFPGTEKTQYF. The rearrangement links TRBV7-6 to TRBJ2-5; TRBD1 aligns across 7 bases. Losses at the gene ends were 3 bases for V and 6 bases for J; bases not matched to a gene: 7. CDR3 length: 14 residues. Germline V gene data show CDR1 as SGHVS and CDR2 as FNYEAQ. Supplemented by reference TRBV7-6 and TRBJ2-5, the full variable domain reads GAGVSQSPRYKVTKRGQDVALRCDPISGHVSLYWYRQALGQGPEFLTYFNYEAQQDKSGLPNDRFSAERPEGSISTLTIQRTEQRDSAMYRCASSFPGTEKTQYFGPGTRLLVL.

This clonotype was counted many times. The V call is TRBV10-2, the J call TRBJ2-3, with 10 bases fitting TRBD2. The trim removed 5 bases at V and 15 bases at J, leaving 8 bases unmatched. This CDR3 is built from 12 residues. CDR1 is WSHSY and CDR2 is SAAADI in the germline V gene. The CDR3 loop reads CASSKSTSGPYF. CDR3 in DNA: TGCGCCAGCAGTAAATCGACTAGCGGGCCATATTTT.

This clonotype came up many times. This sequence joins TRBV12-3 or TRBV12-4 and TRBJ2-1; 10 positions agree with TRBD2. The CDR3 runs to 18 residues. Trimming removed 6 bases from V and 5 bases from J; junction bases left unmatched: 16. The CDR3 spells CASSHLAGGGMGNNEQFF. The CDR3 DNA sequence: TGTGCCAGCAGCCATTTAGCGGGAGGCGGAATGGGGAACAATGAGCAGTTCTTC.

Ten or more counts support this clonotype. The genes are TRBV5-1 and TRBJ2-2; TRBD1 agrees at 7 bases. The CDR3 sequence is 16 residues long. The V segment lost 4 bases and the J segment 6 bases; nucleotides outside the gene matches: 12. Germline values: CDR1 SGHRS, CDR2 YFSETQ. The CDR3 reads CASSLSGTDYSGELFF. CDR3 in DNA: TGCGCCAGCAGCCTTTCCGGGACAGATTACTCCGGGGAGCTGTTTTTT.

Many counts were recorded for this clonotype. This chain joins TRBV5-1 and TRBJ2-5; no firm D call. V was trimmed by 1 base and J by 1 base, leaving 8 bases between them. CDR1 and CDR2 (germline): SGHRS, YFSETQ. There are 14 residues in the CDR3. The CDR3 is CASSLSGLQETQYF. In DNA form, the CDR3 reads TGCGCCAGCAGCTTGTCCGGGCTCCAAGAGACCCAGTACTTC.

This clonotype was seen repeatedly, ten times or more. The chain is built from TRBV12-3 or TRBV12-4 and TRBJ2-2; no clear D. The CDR3 consists of 14 residues. Trimming removed 7 bases at V and 4 bases at J, with 13 bases between. The CDR3 sequence: CASKIGKITGELFF. Here the CDR3 DNA reads TGTGCCAGCAAGATCGGAAAGATCACCGGGGAGCTGTTTTTT.

This clonotype was found many times. The chain links TRBV7-6 to TRBJ2-3, with 10 bases identical to TRBD2. V lost 2 bases, J lost 7 bases, and 6 bases stayed unmatched. The CDR3 runs to 15 residues. Germline V gene data show CDR1 as SGHVS and CDR2 as FNYEAQ. The CDR3 sequence: CASSLHGTSEYTQYF. The CDR3 bases are TGTGCCAGCAGCTTACACGGGACTAGCGAGTATACGCAGTATTTT.

Many counts were recorded for this clonotype. The chain links TRBV5-1 to TRBJ1-4; TRBD1 might be the D (5 bases). The germline V gene encodes CDR1 SGHRS and CDR2 YFSETQ. V lost 4 bases to trimming and J lost 0 bases, with 10 bases between them. CDR3 size: 15 residues. DNA of the CDR3: TGCGCCAGCAGCCCGGGGACGGCAACTAATGAAAAACTGTTTTTT. Encoded protein: CASSPGTATNEKLFF.

This clonotype has at least ten counts. This chain joins TRBV6-5 and TRBJ2-3; TRBD2 is a possible D gene (7 bases). With 5 bases removed from V and 0 bases from J, the gap between germline ends came to 21 bases. The CDR3 sequence is 18 residues long. In germline, CDR1 is MNHEY, CDR2 SVGAGI. The CDR3, as DNA: TGTGCCAGCAGTCACGTTTCCGGGGGGCCGAAAAGCACAGATACGCAGTATTTT. Translated, it gives CASSHVSGGPKSTDTQYF.

In this sample, this clonotype turned up many times. The V call is TRBV5-1, the J call TRBJ2-7; no firm D call. The CDR3 has 13 residues. Germline CDR1 SGHRS, CDR2 YFSETQ. The V gene lost 1 base and the J gene lost 3 bases, with 8 bases spanning the gap. CDR3: CASSLMGNYEQYF. The CDR3 DNA follows: TGCGCCAGCAGCTTGATGGGGAACTACGAGCAGTACTTC.

V gene TRBV7-2 combines with J gene TRBJ2-5, with D perhaps TRBD2 (6 bases). Germline V gene lookup returns CDR1 SGHTA and CDR2 FQGNSA. This CDR3 region has 15 residues. V was shortened by 5 bases and J by 5 bases, with 18 bases between the two germline ends. CDR3 nucleotides: TGTGCCAGCAGCCCTAGCGACGTCGTCGTTGAGACCCAGTACTTC. Translating it yields CASSPSDVVVETQYF.

This clonotype was seen at least ten times. This chain uses TRBV5-1 with TRBJ2-3; D is unresolved. Trimming pared 1 base from V and 0 bases from J, leaving 12 bases between. Germline V gives CDR1 SGHRS, CDR2 YFSETQ. The CDR3 runs to 16 residues. The CDR3 loop is CASSLRQVLSTDTQYF. In DNA form, the CDR3 reads TGCGCCAGCAGCTTGCGCCAAGTGCTAAGCACAGATACGCAGTATTTT.

This clonotype was seen repeatedly, ten times or more. The J gene is TRBJ2-3, the V gene TRBV27; unclear D gene. Germline-derived CDR1 and CDR2 are MNHEY and SMNVEV (reference sequence). The CDR3 runs to 14 residues. The V and J ends lost 3 bases and 2 bases respectively, with 9 bases between them. Here the CDR3 DNA reads TGTGCCAGCAGTTTTTCCCAGGCCACAGATACGCAGTATTTT. Its protein product is CASSFSQATDTQYF.

This clonotype was recorded many times. The chain links TRBV6-6 to TRBJ2-1; no definite D call. The CDR3 consists of 14 residues. Trimming cost V 7 bases and J 0 bases, with 10 bases left between them. The germline V gene has CDR1 MNHNY and CDR2 SVGAGI (reference sequence). As DNA, the CDR3 is TGTGCCAGCAAAAATCGGGTCTCCTACAATGAGCAGTTCTTC. Its protein product is CASKNRVSYNEQFF.

There are many counts of this clonotype. The V call is TRBV20-1, the J call TRBJ2-2, with unresolved D. CDR3 size: 13 residues. Per the germline V gene, CDR1 is DFQATT and CDR2 is SNEGSKA (reference sequence). V was shortened by 4 bases and J by 2 bases, with 8 bases between the two germline ends. The DNA for the CDR3 is TGCAGTGCTATCTTGAGTAACACCGGGGAGCTGTTTTTT. Its translation is CSAILSNTGELFF.

This clonotype was observed many times. The junction and the germline gene differ at one end; a read error may be behind it. This rearrangement joins TRBV7-7 to TRBJ2-3, with D perhaps matching TRBD1 or TRBD2 (5 bases each). This CDR3 has 15 amino acids. Looked up from germline, CDR1 is SSHAT and CDR2 is FNYEAQ (reference sequence). The CDR3 loop is CASSVGLGEPDTQYF. For the CDR3, the DNA is TGTGCTAGCAGCGTAGGGCTAGGGGAGCCAGATACGCAGTATTTT.

At least ten counts were recorded for this clonotype. The chain recombines TRBV11-1 with TRBJ1-1; no clear D. This CDR3 is built from 15 residues. Looked up from germline, CDR1 is SGHAT and CDR2 is FQDESV (reference sequence). The germline V and J ends were trimmed by 2 bases and 0 bases, with 10 bases remaining between them. CDR3 in DNA: TGTGCCAGCAGCTTAAACAGTGGGGTGAACACTGAAGCTTTCTTT. This codes for CASSLNSGVNTEAFF.

In this sample, this clonotype turned up many times. The chain links TRBV5-5 to TRBJ2-2, with D possibly TRBD1 on 5 matching bases. The germline gives CDR1 SGHKS, CDR2 YYEKEE (reference sequence). The CDR3 spans 13 residues. V lost 5 bases and J lost 4, with 9 bases in between. CDR3 protein: CASRGRATGELFF. As DNA, the CDR3 is TGTGCCAGCAGGGGCAGGGCCACCGGGGAGCTGTTTTTT. Together with reference TRBV5-5 and TRBJ2-2, the CDR3 gives the full variable domain: DAGVTQSPTHLIKTRGQQVTLRCSPISGHKSVSWYQQVLGQGPQFIFQYYEKEERGRGNFPDRFSARQFPNYSSELNVNALLLGDSALYLCASRGRATGELFFGEGSRLTVL.

This clonotype was picked up many times. The CDR3 reads CASSLGGTRFGIVNEQFF. The DNA for the CDR3 is TGCGCCAGCAGCTTGGGGGGGACTAGGTTTGGTATCGTTAATGAGCAGTTCTTC. The chain uses TRBV5-1 and TRBJ2-1, with TRBD2 matching over 8 bases. In germline, CDR1 is SGHRS, CDR2 YFSETQ. J gave up 7 bases and V 0 bases, and 15 bases lay outside the gene matches. This CDR3 region has 18 residues.

This clonotype appeared many times. V usage is TRBV5-1 and J usage is TRBJ1-4; perhaps TRBD1 as D (5 bases). The germline V and J ends were trimmed by 2 bases and 4 bases, with 12 bases remaining between them. Germline CDR1 reads SGHRS; CDR2 reads YFSETQ. The CDR3 contains 15 residues. The CDR3, as DNA: TGCGCCAGCAGCTTTGTCGGGACGGATAATGAAAAACTGTTTTTT. Protein sequence: CASSFVGTDNEKLFF.